This TCR beta chain came from a study of blood T cell repertoires in COVID-19 (dated by TCRdb to the early 2020s). The study in broad terms: Samples from collaborators originated in the United States, Italy and Spain and spanned both the acute and convalescent phases of COVID-19. The samples were drawn from the first 160 participants of the ongoing ImmuneRACE study and from 950 to 1,500 subjects provided by 6 global collaborators. HLA class I and class II types, where available, came from metadata supplied by the sample provider rather than from assay-based typing. A de-identified subject ID, COVID-19 status, age in years and sex were almost always included in the sample metadata. Deeply sampled blood TCRbeta repertoires from subjects exposed to, actively infected with, or recovered from COVID-19 were included in the dataset. The prospective study material was composed of cDNA or gDNA derived from T cells, B-cell-depleted T cells, or PBMCs. A freely available public database, intended as a resource for researchers studying the immune response to SARS-CoV-2, is where the repertoires were released.

Whole blood was collected in K2EDTA tubes by collaborating institutions according to the institutions' own protocols. For TCRbeta analysis, collaborator samples were shipped as frozen whole blood, as isolated PBMCs, or as DNA extracted from either sample type. For this clone: There is no known antigen for this receptor. Base-call qualities are not available, and no considerably larger clone is one nucleotide away.

Deletion took 7 bases off V and 6 bases off J, with a span of 18 bases between the germline ends. Sequences MNHEY (CDR1) and SVGAGI (CDR2) are obtained from the germline V gene. The CDR3 starts with the cysteine, ends with the phenylalanine, and has 14 residues. Of the read, only the CDR3 DNA is kept; its 42 bases are in frame from base 1. TCRbeta CDR3 regions were amplified from genomic DNA by means of the immunoSEQ Assay, a bias-controlled multiplex PCR. In the original analysis: Within the assay, amplification of reference gene primers was used to estimate how many nucleated cells each sample contained. Sequence reads were collapsed and filtered to measure the absolute abundance of every unique TCRbeta CDR3 rearrangement. For each sample, productive Simpson clonality was calculated by taking the square root of Simpson's diversity index across productive rearrangements. TCRdb took this table from immuneACCESS and kept in-frame rearrangements with V and J called. Such tables lack part of the clones; where checked against another copy, unresolved V genes explain under half of the gap, and the rest is unexplained. V, J and clone size are taken as reported in that table, and D and trimming were inferred from the DNA itself. This sample holds about 90,000 clones; approximately 90% were observed only once. The biggest ten clones account for approximately 5.1% of the sample.

What the study reported, not specific to this receptor: The amount of clinical and demographic metadata varied by source and participant and was provided uncurated.

This chain is built from TRBV6-5 and TRBJ1-2, and TRBD1 may be the D gene, going by 6 matching bases. The sequencing sample was made of peripheral blood. This sequence was found in a man aged 45 to 65 with acute or convalescent COVID-19. At the DNA level, the sequence is TGTGCCAGCAAGGACAGTTGGGGGGGGGATGGCTACACCTTC. This gives the protein CASKDSWGGDGYTF.